This TCR beta chain was identified in a study of technical replicates of blood from a few donors. The CDR3 loop spans 14 amino acids. Trimming removed 5 bases from V and 4 bases from J; junction bases left unmatched: 6. From germline, CDR1 is LNHDA and CDR2 SQIVND (reference sequence). Sequenced by immunoSEQ multiplex PCR; TCRdb stores in-frame clones only, minus some. The sample has over 70,000 clones, 90% to 95% seen once. Sequences were obtained from T cells isolated from PBMCs. The rearrangement links TRBV19 to TRBJ1-1; 8 bases line up with TRBD1. The source is a human donor in good health. In nucleotides, the CDR3 is TGTGCCAGTAGTTCCCAGGGGGCGACCACTGAAGCTTTCTTT. Encoded protein: CASSSQGATTEAFF.